This TCR beta chain was recovered during a study of T-cell reconstitution after alpha-beta-depleted transplantation in children. Unique molecular identifiers featured in how the TCRbeta library was prepared. MiXCR was run by TCRdb on the PCR reads, yielding one entry per CDR3 protein. The repertoire holds roughly 500,000 distinct CDR3 sequences, with approximately 32% as singletons. The length of the CDR3 is 16 residues. J lost 4 bases, V lost 3 bases, and 11 bases had no gene match. CDR1 is SGHRS, CDR2 YFSETQ, per germline. The TCR was taken from a human donor who donated a stem cell graft to a child with aplastic anemia. Sequencing used PBMCs from the stem cell graft donor, obtained from the stem cell graft. This rearrangement joins TRBV5-1 to TRBJ2-3, with 7 bases lining up with TRBD1. CDR3 loop: CASSSPTGQKADTQYF. The DNA for the CDR3 is TGCGCCAGCAGCTCCCCGACAGGGCAGAAAGCAGATACGCAGTATTTT.